Listed below are T cell receptor beta chains from one sample, sequenced in a study of blood T cells in healthy people across ages. TCRdb used MiXCR to reprocess the 5' RACE reads, holding one entry per CDR3 protein. Of roughly 1.4 million distinct CDR3 sequences in the sample, 59% are singletons; the top ten hold about 6.3%. Sequenced input: blood. Receptor source: a man aged 18 to 35 in good health. CDR3s include the opening cysteine and the closing phenylalanine or tryptophan. Each record gives: V gene, D gene, CDR3 protein. The D gene is left open where the match is weak.

>TRBV6-5|NA
CASSSPSDETQYF
>TRBV5-6|TRBD1
CASSYPGTAINSPLHF
>TRBV6-6|TRBD1
CASSRTGWPTAGELFF
>TRBV7-7|TRBD2
CASSSLGLAGSNEQFF
>TRBV5-1|TRBD1
CASSPNPGQGIINTEAFF
>TRBV7-2|NA
CASSLEWRPYEQYF
>TRBV7-2|NA
CASSLIWGTLSGANVLTF
>TRBV4-3|TRBD1
CASSQSTGVGQPQHF
>TRBV4-3|NA
CASSQGVGNSGANVLTF
>TRBV4-1|TRBD1
CASSQAQGAGQPQHF